The 22 T cell receptor beta chains below were found in one sample sequenced in a study of OX40 agonist ivuxolimab in advanced cancers. TCRdb keeps only in-frame clones here, not all; method: immunoSEQ multiplex PCR. Here the sample spans around 43,000 clones, roughly nine tenths being singletons. This specimen was CD4+ or CD8+ T cells sorted from blood, taken in a trial of the OX40 agonist ivuxolimab. Every receptor here comes from an adult with an advanced solid tumor such as melanoma, head and neck, liver or kidney cancer.

Points on this clone: The identical CDR3 is also encoded by other nucleotide sequences in the sample. The chain employs TRBV5-6 and TRBJ2-7; either TRBD1 or TRBD2 may fit D (6 bases each). Trimming removed 4 bases at V and 1 base at J, with 12 bases between. CDR1 is SGHDT and CDR2 is YYEEEE in the germline V gene. CDR3 length: 14 residues. CDR3 bases: TGTGCCAGCAGCCTCGGGGGCTCATCCTACGAGCAGTACTTC. This gives the protein CASSLGGSSYEQYF.

The gene calls are TRBV28 and TRBJ1-4; D ambiguous. CDR3 length: 15 residues. The germline V and J ends were trimmed by 1 base and 8 bases, with 14 bases remaining between them. CDR1 MDHEN and CDR2 SYDVKM come from the germline V gene. CDR3 DNA sequence: TGTGCCAGCAGTTTATTTATCGGGGTTTACGAAAAACTGTTTTTT. Translated, it gives CASSLFIGVYEKLFF. The entire variable domain, with the rest obtained from reference TRBV28 and TRBJ1-4, is as follows: DVKVTQSSRYLVKRTGEKVFLECVQDMDHENMFWYRQDPGLGLRLIYFSYDVKMKEKGDIPEGYSVSREKKERFSLILESASTNQTSMYLCASSLFIGVYEKLFFGSGTQLSVL.

The gene calls are TRBV11-2 and TRBJ1-2; tentatively, D is TRBD1 (6 bases). CDR3 length: 13 residues. Trimming cost V 5 bases and J 1 base, with 8 bases left between them. Germline V gene sequence: CDR1 SGHAT, CDR2 FQNNGV. CDR3 coding DNA: TGTGCCAGCAGCCCCAGGGGTAACTATGGCTACACCTTC. It codes for CASSPRGNYGYTF.

Only a few counts were recorded for this clone. This chain joins TRBV7-9 and TRBJ2-3; 7 nucleotides line up with TRBD1. Trimming removed 8 bases from V and 2 bases from J; junction bases left unmatched: 4. The CDR3 runs to 13 residues. Germline CDR1 and CDR2: SEHNR and FQNEAQ (reference sequence). For the CDR3, the DNA is TGTGCCAGCCGGACAGGCCCCACAGATACGCAGTATTTT. Protein product: CASRTGPTDTQYF.

The chain employs TRBV6-5 and TRBJ2-7, with D uncertain. V was cut by 0 bases and J by 3 bases, with 6 bases left in between. CDR3 length: 13 residues. The germline V gene encodes CDR1 MNHEY and CDR2 SVGAGI. The CDR3 is CASSYSAGYEQYF. The CDR3 DNA reads as TGTGCCAGCAGTTACTCCGCAGGCTACGAGCAGTACTTC.

The genes are TRBV11-2 and TRBJ2-1; a weak D match, TRBD2 (5 bases). Germline-derived CDR1 and CDR2 are SGHAT and FQNNGV. The CDR3 has 12 amino acids. With 3 bases removed from V and 7 bases from J, the gap between germline ends came to 7 bases. The DNA for the CDR3 is TGTGCCAGCAGCTTCCGAGGGAATGAGCAGTTCTTC. This sequence encodes CASSFRGNEQFF.

The J gene is TRBJ1-2, the V gene TRBV4-3; D remains ambiguous. The CDR3 sequence is 15 residues long. Germline V CDR1 and CDR2: LGHNA, YSLEER. The germline V and J ends were trimmed by 0 bases and 3 bases, with 11 bases remaining between them. The chain's CDR3 is CASSQERFPHYGYTF. CDR3 DNA sequence: TGCGCCAGCAGCCAAGAGCGGTTTCCACACTATGGCTACACCTTC.

The CDR3 loop reads CASSLAAENTEAFF. The CDR3 coding sequence is TGTGCCAGCAGCTTAGCAGCAGAGAACACTGAAGCTTTCTTT. This chain connects TRBV7-6 to TRBJ1-1; D gene uncertain. The ends were cut back, 0 bases at V and 1 base at J, with 6 bases in the middle. The CDR3 totals 14 residues. Looked up from germline, CDR1 is SGHVS and CDR2 is FNYEAQ.

This sequence joins TRBV5-4 and TRBJ2-2; D gene ambiguous. Germline V gene lookup returns CDR1 SGHNT and CDR2 YYREEE (reference sequence). This CDR3 spans 14 amino acids. The V end was cut by 3 bases, the J end by 6 bases, with 12 bases between. The CDR3 DNA sequence: TGTGCCAGCAGCTACCCCGATCAGCCCGGGGAGCTGTTTTTT. Encoded protein: CASSYPDQPGELFF.

The chain employs TRBV27 and TRBJ2-7, with D uncertain. The germline V and J ends were trimmed by 8 bases and 2 bases, with 13 bases remaining between them. CDR3 length equals 13 residues. Germline assignment: CDR1 MNHEY and CDR2 SMNVEV (reference sequence). In nucleotides, the CDR3 is TGTGCCAGCCGCCTGCGAGCTACCTACGAGCAGTACTTC. Translating it yields CASRLRATYEQYF.

The CDR3 here is CSAYRDSEAFF. The CDR3 nucleotides are TGCAGCGCCTACCGGGACAGTGAAGCTTTCTTT. V usage is TRBV29-1 and J usage is TRBJ1-1; 7 bases are shared with TRBD1. V lost 7 bases to trimming and J lost 7 bases; unmatched junction nucleotides: 6. The CDR3 has 11 amino acids. In germline, CDR1 is SQVTM, CDR2 ANQGSEA.

The J gene is TRBJ1-1, the V gene TRBV4-1; D might be TRBD1 (6 bases). Trimming took off 2 bases at V and 4 bases at J, with 14 bases between the two ends. CDR1 and CDR2 (germline): MGHRA, YSYEKL. The CDR3 has 15 amino acids. The CDR3, as DNA: TGCGCCAGCAGCCAATGGGGGGGCGAGGGCACTGAAGCTTTCTTT. It yields the protein CASSQWGGEGTEAFF.

Concerning this clone itself: This likely comes from a read error, as the CDR3 has no conserved phenylalanine or tryptophan at its end. The rearrangement links TRBV5-6 to TRBJ1-6, with 10 positions matching TRBD1. The CDR3 has 15 amino acids. The germline gives CDR1 SGHDT, CDR2 YYEEEE. Unmatched junction bases numbered 8, after V lost 5 bases and J lost 9 bases. The CDR3 reads CASSYGQGVGSPLHL. DNA of the CDR3: TGTGCCAGCAGTTACGGACAGGGGGTTGGTTCACCCCTCCACCTT.

This clone turned up a few times. The V call is TRBV5-6, the J call TRBJ1-1; possible D gene TRBD1, 5 bases. CDR3 size: 13 residues. Germline V CDR1 and CDR2: SGHDT, YYEEEE. V was pared by 3 bases and J by 4 bases, with 10 bases between. Here the CDR3 DNA reads TGTGCCAGCAGCTGGGGGAAGGGCACTGAAGCTTTCTTT. Its protein product is CASSWGKGTEAFF.

J is TRBJ1-6 and V is TRBV7-9, with a tentative D call TRBD1 (5 bases). Per germline, CDR1 SEHNR and CDR2 FQNEAQ (reference sequence). This CDR3 has 15 amino acids. V was clipped by 3 bases and J by 8 bases, with 14 bases between them. CDR3 nucleotide sequence: TGTGCCAGCAGCTTTTTTACCGGGACGTATTCACCCCTCCACTTT. Translation: CASSFFTGTYSPLHF. The full variable domain, with the rest looked up from reference TRBV7-9 and TRBJ1-6, is DTGVSQNPRHKITKRGQNVTFRCDPISEHNRLYWYRQTLGQGPEFLTYFQNEAQLEKSRLLSDRFSAERPKGSFSTLEIQRTEQGDSAMYLCASSFFTGTYSPLHFGNGTRLTVT.

The gene calls are TRBV2 and TRBJ2-3; the D gene could be TRBD1 or TRBD2 (6 bases each). The V gene's germline CDR1 is SNHLY and CDR2 FYNNEI. The CDR3 extends over 15 amino acids. The V and J ends lost 3 bases and 0 bases respectively, with 10 bases between them. The CDR3 reads CASSERGGSTDTQYF. DNA of the CDR3: TGTGCCAGCAGTGAGCGAGGGGGGAGCACAGATACGCAGTATTTT.

The J gene is TRBJ2-2, the V gene TRBV7-3; possibly TRBD1 for D (7 bases). V dropped 4 bases and J dropped 6 bases, with 12 bases sitting between them. This CDR3 region has 14 residues. Germline values: CDR1 SGHTA, CDR2 FQGTGA. This CDR3 reads CASSWQGGAGELFF. For the CDR3, the DNA is TGTGCCAGCAGCTGGCAGGGGGGAGCCGGGGAGCTGTTTTTT.

The chain links TRBV6-5 to TRBJ1-2; maybe TRBD1 (6 bases). V was shortened by 6 bases and J by 4 bases, with 15 bases between the two germline ends. CDR1 is MNHEY, CDR2 SVGAGI, per germline. This CDR3 region has 14 residues. CDR3 in DNA: TGTGCCAGCAGGCCCACAGGGAATCCCTATGGCTACACCTTC. This encodes CASRPTGNPYGYTF.

The chain uses TRBV7-9 and TRBJ2-3; the D call may be TRBD1 or TRBD2 (6 bases each). Germline CDR1 and CDR2: SEHNR and FQNEAQ (reference sequence). This CDR3 has 17 amino acids. Trimming cost V 5 bases and J 2 bases, with 20 bases left between them. CDR3 nucleotides: TGTGCCAGCAGCGCCGCCCTCGGGGGCCAGGTCACAGATACGCAGTATTTT. Its translation is CASSAALGGQVTDTQYF.

The rearrangement joins TRBV7-9 to TRBJ1-1; 8 nucleotides agree with TRBD1. Germline CDR1 is SEHNR and CDR2 is FQNEAQ (reference sequence). J lost 0 bases, V lost 4 bases, and 7 bases had no gene match. The CDR3 has 16 amino acids. Here the CDR3 DNA reads TGTGCCAGCAGCTCCACTCCGACAGGGGTGAACACTGAAGCTTTCTTT. Translated, it gives CASSSTPTGVNTEAFF. Combining the CDR3 with reference TRBV7-9 and TRBJ1-1 gives the whole variable domain DTGVSQNPRHKITKRGQNVTFRCDPISEHNRLYWYRQTLGQGPEFLTYFQNEAQLEKSRLLSDRFSAERPKGSFSTLEIQRTEQGDSAMYLCASSSTPTGVNTEAFFGQGTRLTVV.

V is TRBV27 and J is TRBJ2-1; possible D gene TRBD2, 6 bases. The CDR3 sequence is 12 residues long. Between the trimmed V and J ends, which lost 7 bases and 5 bases, there was a span of 9 bases. The germline V gene has CDR1 MNHEY and CDR2 SMNVEV (reference sequence). The CDR3: CASTPGDNEQFF. The CDR3, as DNA: TGTGCCAGCACCCCGGGGGACAATGAGCAGTTCTTC.

J is TRBJ2-7 and V is TRBV6-6; D might be TRBD1 (6 bases). Trimming removed 4 bases at V and 3 bases at J, with 13 bases between. The CDR3 length is 14 residues. CDR1 is MNHNY and CDR2 is SVGAGI in the germline V gene (reference sequence). In nucleotides, the CDR3 is TGTGCCAGCAGTTCTTTGGACAGCCGCTACGAGCAGTACTTC. This codes for CASSSLDSRYEQYF.